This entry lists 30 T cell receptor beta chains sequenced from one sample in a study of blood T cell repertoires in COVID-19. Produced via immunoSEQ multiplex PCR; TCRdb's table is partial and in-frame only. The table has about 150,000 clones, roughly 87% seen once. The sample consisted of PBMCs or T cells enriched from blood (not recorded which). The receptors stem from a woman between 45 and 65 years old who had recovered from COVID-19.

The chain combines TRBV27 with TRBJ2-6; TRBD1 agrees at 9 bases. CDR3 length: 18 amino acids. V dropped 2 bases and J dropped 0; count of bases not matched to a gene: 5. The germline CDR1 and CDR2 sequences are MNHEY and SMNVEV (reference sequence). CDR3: CASSLGTGIPSGANVLTF. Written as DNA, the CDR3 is TGTGCCAGCAGTTTAGGGACAGGGATCCCCTCTGGGGCCAACGTCCTGACTTTC.

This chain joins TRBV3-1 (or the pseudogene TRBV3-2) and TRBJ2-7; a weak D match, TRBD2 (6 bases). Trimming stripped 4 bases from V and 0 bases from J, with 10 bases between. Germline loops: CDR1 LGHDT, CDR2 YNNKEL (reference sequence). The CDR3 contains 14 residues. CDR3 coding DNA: TGTGCCAGCAGCCCCCTAGCGAGCTCCTACGAGCAGTACTTC. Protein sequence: CASSPLASSYEQYF.

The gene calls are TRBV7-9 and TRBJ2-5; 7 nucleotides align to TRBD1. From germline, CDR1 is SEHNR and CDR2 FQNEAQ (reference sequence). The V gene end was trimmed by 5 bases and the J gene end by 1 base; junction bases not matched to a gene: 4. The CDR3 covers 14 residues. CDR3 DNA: TGTGCCAGCAGCCCGGACAGGACCCAAGAGACCCAGTACTTC. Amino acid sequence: CASSPDRTQETQYF.

CDR3 in DNA: TGCGCCAGCAGCTTGAATTTCGCAACTAATGAAAAACTGTTTTTT. It is translated as CASSLNFATNEKLFF. The V call is TRBV5-1, the J call TRBJ1-4; no clear D gene. V was shortened by 1 base and J by 0 bases, with 7 bases between the two germline ends. The length of the CDR3 is 15 residues. Germline-derived CDR1 and CDR2 are SGHRS and YFSETQ.

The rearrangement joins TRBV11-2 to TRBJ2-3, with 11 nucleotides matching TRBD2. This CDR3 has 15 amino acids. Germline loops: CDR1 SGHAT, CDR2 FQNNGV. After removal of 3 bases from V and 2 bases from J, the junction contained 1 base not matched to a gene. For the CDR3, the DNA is TGTGCCAGCAGCTTTAGCGGGAGGGTCACAGATACGCAGTATTTT. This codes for CASSFSGRVTDTQYF.

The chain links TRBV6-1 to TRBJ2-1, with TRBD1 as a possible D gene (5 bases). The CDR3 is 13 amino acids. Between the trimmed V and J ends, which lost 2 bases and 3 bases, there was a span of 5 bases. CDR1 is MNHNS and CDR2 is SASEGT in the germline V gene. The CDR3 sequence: CASSEQGYNEQFF. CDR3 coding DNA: TGTGCCAGCAGTGAACAGGGCTACAATGAGCAGTTCTTC.

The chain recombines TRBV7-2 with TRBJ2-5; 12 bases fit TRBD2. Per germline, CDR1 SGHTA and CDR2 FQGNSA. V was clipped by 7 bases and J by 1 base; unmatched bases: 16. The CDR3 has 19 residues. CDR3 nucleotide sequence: TGTGCCAGCATCAGAGGGGGGCTAGCGGGAGGGCCGGCCCAAGAGACCCAGTACTTC. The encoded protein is CASIRGGLAGGPAQETQYF.

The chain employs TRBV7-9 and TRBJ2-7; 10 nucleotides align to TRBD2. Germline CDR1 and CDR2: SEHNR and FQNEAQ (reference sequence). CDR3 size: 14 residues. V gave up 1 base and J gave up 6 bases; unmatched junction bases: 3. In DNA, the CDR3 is TGTGCCAGCAGCTTAGGAGGACTAGCGGTCGAGCAGTACTTC. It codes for CASSLGGLAVEQYF.

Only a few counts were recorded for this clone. The CDR3 nucleotides are TGTGCCAGCACCACGACAGGGGATGGTCGCGGGGAGCTGTTTTTT. This gives the protein CASTTTGDGRGELFF. The gene calls are TRBV28 and TRBJ2-2, with TRBD1 matching over 8 bases. J lost 7 bases, V lost 7 bases, and 11 bases had no gene match. This CDR3 spans 15 amino acids. Germline V gives CDR1 MDHEN, CDR2 SYDVKM.

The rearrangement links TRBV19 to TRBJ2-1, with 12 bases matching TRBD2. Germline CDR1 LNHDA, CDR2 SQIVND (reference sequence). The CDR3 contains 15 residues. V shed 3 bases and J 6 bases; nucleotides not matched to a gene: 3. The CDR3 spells CASSIGLAGTNEQFF. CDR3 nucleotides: TGTGCCAGTAGTATCGGACTAGCGGGAACCAATGAGCAGTTCTTC.

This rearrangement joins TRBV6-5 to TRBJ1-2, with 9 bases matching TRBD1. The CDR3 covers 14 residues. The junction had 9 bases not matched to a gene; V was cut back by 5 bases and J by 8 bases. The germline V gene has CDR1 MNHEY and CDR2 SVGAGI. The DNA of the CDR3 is TGTGCCAGCAGTCGAACCGGGACAGGGAAGGGCTACACCTTC. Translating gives CASSRTGTGKGYTF.

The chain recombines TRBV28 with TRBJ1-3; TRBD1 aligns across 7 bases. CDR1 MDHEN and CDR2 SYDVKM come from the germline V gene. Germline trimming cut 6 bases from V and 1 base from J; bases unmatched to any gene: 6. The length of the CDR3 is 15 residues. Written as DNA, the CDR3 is TGTGCCAGCAGCCATGGGACAGCTTCTGGAAACACCATATATTTT. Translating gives CASSHGTASGNTIYF.

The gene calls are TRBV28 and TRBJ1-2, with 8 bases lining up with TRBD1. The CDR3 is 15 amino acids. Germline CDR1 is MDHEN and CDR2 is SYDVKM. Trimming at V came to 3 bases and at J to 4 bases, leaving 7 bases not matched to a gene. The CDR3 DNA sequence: TGTGCCAGCAGTTTTCGGGACAGGACTATCTATGGCTACACCTTC. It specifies CASSFRDRTIYGYTF.

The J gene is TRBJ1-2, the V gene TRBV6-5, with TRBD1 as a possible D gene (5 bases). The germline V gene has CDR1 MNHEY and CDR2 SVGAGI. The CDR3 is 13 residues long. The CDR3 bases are TGTGCGACCCAGGGCCGGAGGGACTATGGCTACACCTTC. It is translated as CATQGRRDYGYTF.

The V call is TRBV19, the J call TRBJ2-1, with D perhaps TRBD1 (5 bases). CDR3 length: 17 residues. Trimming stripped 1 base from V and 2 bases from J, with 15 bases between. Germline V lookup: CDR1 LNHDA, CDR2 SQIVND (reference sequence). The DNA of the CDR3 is TGTGCCAGTAGTATAGGTTCAGGGCCTAGTACCTACAATGAGCAGTTCTTC. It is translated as CASSIGSGPSTYNEQFF.

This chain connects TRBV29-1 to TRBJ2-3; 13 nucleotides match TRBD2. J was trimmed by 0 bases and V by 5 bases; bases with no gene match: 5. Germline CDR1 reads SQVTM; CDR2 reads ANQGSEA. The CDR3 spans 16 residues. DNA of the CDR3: TGCAGCGTTAAGGGACTAGCGGGACGGAGCACAGATACGCAGTATTTT. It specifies CSVKGLAGRSTDTQYF.

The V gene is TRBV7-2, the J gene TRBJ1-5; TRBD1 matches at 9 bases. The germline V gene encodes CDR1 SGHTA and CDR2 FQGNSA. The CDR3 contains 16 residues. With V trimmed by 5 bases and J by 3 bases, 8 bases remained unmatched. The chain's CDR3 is CASSHGQGIINQPQHF. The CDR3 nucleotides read TGTGCCAGCAGCCACGGACAGGGGATTATCAATCAGCCCCAGCATTTT.

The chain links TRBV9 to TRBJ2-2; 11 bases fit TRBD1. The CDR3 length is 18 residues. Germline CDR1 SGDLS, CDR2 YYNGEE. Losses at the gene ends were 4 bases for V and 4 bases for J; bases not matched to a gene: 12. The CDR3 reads CASSITGTGGRFTGELFF. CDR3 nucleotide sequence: TGTGCCAGCAGCATAACCGGGACAGGGGGTCGCTTCACCGGGGAGCTGTTTTTT.

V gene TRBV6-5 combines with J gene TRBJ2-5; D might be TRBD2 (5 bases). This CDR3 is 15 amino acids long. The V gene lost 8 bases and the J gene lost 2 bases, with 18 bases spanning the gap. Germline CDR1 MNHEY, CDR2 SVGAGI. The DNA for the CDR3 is TGTGCCAGCCGGAGGAGGAATCCCACTCAAGAGACCCAGTACTTC. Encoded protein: CASRRRNPTQETQYF.

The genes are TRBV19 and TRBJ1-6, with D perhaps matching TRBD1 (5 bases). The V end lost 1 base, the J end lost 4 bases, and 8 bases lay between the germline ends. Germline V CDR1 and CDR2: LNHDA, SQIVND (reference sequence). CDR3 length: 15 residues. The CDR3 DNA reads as TGTGCCAGTAGTATAGCAGGGATTTATAATTCACCCCTCCACTTT. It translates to CASSIAGIYNSPLHF.

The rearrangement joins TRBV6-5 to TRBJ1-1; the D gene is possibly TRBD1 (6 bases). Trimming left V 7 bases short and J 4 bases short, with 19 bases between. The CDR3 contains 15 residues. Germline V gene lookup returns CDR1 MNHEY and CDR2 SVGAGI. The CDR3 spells CASTGWQGPVTEAFF. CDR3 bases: TGTGCCAGCACGGGTTGGCAGGGGCCGGTCACTGAAGCTTTCTTT.

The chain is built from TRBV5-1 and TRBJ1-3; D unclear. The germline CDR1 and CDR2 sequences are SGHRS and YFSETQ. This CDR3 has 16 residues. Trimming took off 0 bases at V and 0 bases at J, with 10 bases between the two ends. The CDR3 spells CASSLVGGDSGNTIYF. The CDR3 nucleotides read TGCGCCAGCAGCTTGGTTGGAGGAGACTCTGGAAACACCATATATTTT.

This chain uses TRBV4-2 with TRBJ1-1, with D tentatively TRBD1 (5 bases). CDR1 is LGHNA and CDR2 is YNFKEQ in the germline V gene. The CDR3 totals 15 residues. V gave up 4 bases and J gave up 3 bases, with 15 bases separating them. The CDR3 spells CASSPLAGGYTEAFF. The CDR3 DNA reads TGTGCCAGCAGCCCACTTGCGGGGGGGTACACTGAAGCTTTCTTT.

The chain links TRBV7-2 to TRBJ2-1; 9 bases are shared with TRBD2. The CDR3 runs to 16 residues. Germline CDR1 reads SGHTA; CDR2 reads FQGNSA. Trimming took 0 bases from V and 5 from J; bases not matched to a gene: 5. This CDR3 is CASSLASGSWNNEQFF. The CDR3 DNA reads TGTGCCAGCAGCTTAGCTAGCGGGAGTTGGAACAATGAGCAGTTCTTC.

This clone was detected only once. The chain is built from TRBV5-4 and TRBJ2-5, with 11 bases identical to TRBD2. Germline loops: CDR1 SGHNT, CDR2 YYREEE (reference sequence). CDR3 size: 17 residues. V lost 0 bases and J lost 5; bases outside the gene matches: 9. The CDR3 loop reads CASSLAGSGRVGETQYF. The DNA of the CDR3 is TGTGCCAGCAGCTTGGCCGGTAGCGGGAGGGTAGGTGAGACCCAGTACTTC.

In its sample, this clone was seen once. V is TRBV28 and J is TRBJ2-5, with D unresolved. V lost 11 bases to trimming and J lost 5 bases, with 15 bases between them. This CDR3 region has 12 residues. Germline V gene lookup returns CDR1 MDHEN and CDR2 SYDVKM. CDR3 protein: CAVSQGVETQYF. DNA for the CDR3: TGTGCCGTTTCCCAAGGAGTGGAGACCCAGTACTTC.

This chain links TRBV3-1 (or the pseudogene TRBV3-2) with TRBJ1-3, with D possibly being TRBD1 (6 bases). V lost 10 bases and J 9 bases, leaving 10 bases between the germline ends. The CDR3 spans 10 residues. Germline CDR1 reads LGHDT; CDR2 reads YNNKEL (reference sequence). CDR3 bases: TGTGCCACTGGGGGGGCCACCATATATTTT. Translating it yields CATGGATIYF.

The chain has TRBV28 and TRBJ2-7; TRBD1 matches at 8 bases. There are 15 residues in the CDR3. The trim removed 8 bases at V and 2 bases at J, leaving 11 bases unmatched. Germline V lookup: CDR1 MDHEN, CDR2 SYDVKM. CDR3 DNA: TGTGCCAGCGAAACCCCCAGGGGGCGAACCTACGAGCAGTACTTC. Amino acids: CASETPRGRTYEQYF.

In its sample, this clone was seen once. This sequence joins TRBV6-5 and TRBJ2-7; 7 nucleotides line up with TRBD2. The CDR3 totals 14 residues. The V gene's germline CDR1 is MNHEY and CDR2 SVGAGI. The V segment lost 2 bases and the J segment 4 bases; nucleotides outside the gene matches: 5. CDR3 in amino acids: CASSYERGFYEQYF. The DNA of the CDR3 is TGTGCCAGCAGTTACGAGCGGGGTTTTTACGAGCAGTACTTC.

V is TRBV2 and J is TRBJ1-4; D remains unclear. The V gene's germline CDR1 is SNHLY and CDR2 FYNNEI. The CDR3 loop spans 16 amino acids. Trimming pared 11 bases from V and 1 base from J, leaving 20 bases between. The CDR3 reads CARGSSPGGTNEKLFF. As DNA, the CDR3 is TGTGCCCGGGGTTCTTCCCCAGGTGGAACTAATGAAAAACTGTTTTTT.